This T cell receptor (beta chain) was sequenced for a study of spatial heterogeneity in lung cancer. TCRdb fed the 5' RACE reads into MiXCR, producing one record per CDR3 protein. The repertoire holds 11,000 to 15,000 distinct CDR3 sequences, with over 9% as singletons. Germline V gene sequence: CDR1 SGHKS, CDR2 YYEKEE (reference sequence). The CDR3 is 15 residues long. J lost 3 bases, V lost 2 bases, and 4 bases had no gene match. Documented time point: sample taken at primary tumor resection. Extraction of whole RNA from tumor, nontumor lung or frozen PBMC preceded unsorted sequencing. The receptor comes from a male donor with early-stage non-small cell lung cancer. The rearrangement links TRBV5-5 to TRBJ2-2, with TRBD2 identical over 7 bases. The input for sequencing was PBMCs, taken at surgery. The DNA for the CDR3 is TGTGCCAGCAGCTTTCTCGCGGGAGACACCGGGGAGCTGTTTTTT. Translating gives CASSFLAGDTGELFF.